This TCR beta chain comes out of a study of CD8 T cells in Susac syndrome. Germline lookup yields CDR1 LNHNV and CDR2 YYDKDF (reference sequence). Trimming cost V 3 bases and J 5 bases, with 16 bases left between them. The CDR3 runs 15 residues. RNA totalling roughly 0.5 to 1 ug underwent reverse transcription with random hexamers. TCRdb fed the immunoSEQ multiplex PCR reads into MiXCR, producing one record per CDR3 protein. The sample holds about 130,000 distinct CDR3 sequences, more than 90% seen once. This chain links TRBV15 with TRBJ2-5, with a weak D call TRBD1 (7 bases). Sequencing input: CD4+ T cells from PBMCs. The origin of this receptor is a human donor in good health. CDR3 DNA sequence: TGTGCCACCAGCAGCGATACAGGGGAGGTGGAGACCCAGTACTTC. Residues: CATSSDTGEVETQYF.